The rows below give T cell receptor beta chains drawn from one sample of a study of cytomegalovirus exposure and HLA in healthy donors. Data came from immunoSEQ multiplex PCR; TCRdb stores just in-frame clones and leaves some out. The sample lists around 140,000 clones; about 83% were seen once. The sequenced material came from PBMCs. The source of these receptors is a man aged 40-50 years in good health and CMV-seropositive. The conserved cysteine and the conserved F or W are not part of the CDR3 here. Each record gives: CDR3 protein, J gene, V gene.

cdr3_aa: ASSLNTPYEQY
j_call: TRBJ2-7
v_call: TRBV7-9

cdr3_aa: ASSQDISKLASETQY
j_call: TRBJ2-5
v_call: TRBV4-1

cdr3_aa: ASSQDGASGRANEQF
j_call: TRBJ2-1
v_call: TRBV4-1

cdr3_aa: ASSTPNPLSGAGGYT
j_call: TRBJ1-2
v_call: TRBV5-4

cdr3_aa: ASSFRTDNEQF
j_call: TRBJ2-1
v_call: TRBV13

cdr3_aa: ASSSSGSIPGELF
j_call: TRBJ2-2
v_call: TRBV11-2

cdr3_aa: ASRGQVNQPQH
j_call: TRBJ1-5
v_call: TRBV27

cdr3_aa: ASSQDPVVRRGANEQF
j_call: TRBJ2-1
v_call: TRBV4-1

cdr3_aa: AWSRLSGNTIY
j_call: TRBJ1-3
v_call: TRBV30

cdr3_aa: SVVYRDRGYEQY
j_call: NA
v_call: TRBV29-1

cdr3_aa: ASSGWGRGEQY
j_call: TRBJ2-7
v_call: TRBV11-2

cdr3_aa: ATGAGGRETQY
j_call: TRBJ2-5
v_call: TRBV5-6

cdr3_aa: ASSTGTSQNNEQF
j_call: TRBJ2-1
v_call: TRBV5-6

cdr3_aa: ASSNMRQVSYEQY
j_call: TRBJ2-7
v_call: TRBV21-1

cdr3_aa: ASSFGFDRGLNEQF
j_call: TRBJ2-1
v_call: TRBV11-3

cdr3_aa: ASSGGQKETQY
j_call: TRBJ2-5
v_call: TRBV7-2

cdr3_aa: ASSQIGGLTDTQY
j_call: TRBJ2-3
v_call: TRBV7-9

cdr3_aa: ASSLLGADTEAF
j_call: TRBJ1-1
v_call: TRBV28

cdr3_aa: ASSPGGTGQY
j_call: TRBJ2-7
v_call: TRBV7-8

cdr3_aa: ASSPPSGANGLT
j_call: TRBJ2-6
v_call: TRBV5-1

cdr3_aa: ASSMTRRDRGRLSSYEQY
j_call: TRBJ2-7
v_call: TRBV19

cdr3_aa: ASSLWGGRARDTGELF
j_call: TRBJ2-2
v_call: TRBV28

cdr3_aa: ASSSSGKRTGELF
j_call: TRBJ2-2
v_call: TRBV9

cdr3_aa: ASSPRGSGSSAGELF
j_call: TRBJ2-2
v_call: TRBV7-9

cdr3_aa: ASSIGGTGVYEQY
j_call: TRBJ2-7
v_call: TRBV19

cdr3_aa: ASSRFKGAATKDMNTEAF
j_call: TRBJ1-1
v_call: TRBV27